This passage covers 8 T cell receptor beta chains from one sample sequenced in a study of blood T cell repertoires in COVID-19 (dated by TCRdb to about 2020). The method was the immunoSEQ multiplex PCR assay. Held by TCRdb, this immuneACCESS table contains in-frame sequences only and omits some clones. Under half of the omission traces to an unresolved V gene where checked; the cause of the rest is unknown. Within this sample are tens of thousands of clones, with roughly four fifths of them counted one time only. Clones ranked in the top ten supply around 4.8% of the sample. Source material: peripheral blood. The receptors stem from an elderly man with COVID-19, enrolled during active disease.

This clone has just a few counts. V and J are TRBV5-6 and TRBJ2-7, with D tentatively TRBD1 (5 bases). The CDR3 extends over 16 amino acids. V lost 0 bases and J 0 bases, leaving 13 bases between the germline ends. CDR1 and CDR2 from the germline V gene are SGHDT and YYEEEE. The CDR3 region is CASSLVRGSISYEQYF. CDR3 in DNA: TGTGCCAGCAGCTTGGTTAGGGGCAGCATCTCCTACGAGCAGTACTTC.

This clone was recorded only once. The chain couples TRBV27 to TRBJ2-3; TRBD1 aligns across 9 bases. J gave up 1 base and V 7 bases, and 15 bases lay outside the gene matches. Germline V lookup: CDR1 MNHEY, CDR2 SMNVEV (reference sequence). The CDR3 runs to 18 residues. In nucleotides, the CDR3 is TGTGCCAGCACCACAGGACAGGGGCGGGTAATTGGCACAGATACGCAGTATTTT. It specifies CASTTGQGRVIGTDTQYF.

The chain employs TRBV30 and TRBJ1-1; D is ambiguous. Looked up from germline, CDR1 is GTSNPN and CDR2 is SVGIG (reference sequence). The CDR3 loop spans 14 amino acids. The V end lost 0 bases, the J end lost 2 bases, and 10 bases lay between the germline ends. The CDR3 sequence: CAWSVSRGNTEAFF. The CDR3 DNA sequence: TGTGCCTGGAGTGTATCCCGGGGAAACACTGAAGCTTTCTTT.

There are a few counts of this clone. This chain uses TRBV11-2 with TRBJ1-3; D is undetermined. The V gene lost 5 bases and the J gene lost 0 bases, with 20 bases spanning the gap. Germline CDR1 is SGHAT and CDR2 is FQNNGV. This CDR3 region has 18 residues. The CDR3 loop is CASSRLGWAESSGNTIYF. The CDR3 DNA reads as TGTGCCAGCAGCCGCCTTGGGTGGGCCGAGAGCTCTGGAAACACCATATATTTT.

The J gene is TRBJ2-3, the V gene TRBV5-6; 8 positions agree with TRBD2. Per germline, CDR1 SGHDT and CDR2 YYEEEE. V dropped 0 bases and J dropped 3; count of bases not matched to a gene: 6. The CDR3 totals 16 residues. The CDR3 here is CASSLAGGAMTDTQYF. The CDR3 DNA reads TGTGCCAGCAGCTTGGCCGGGGGGGCTATGACAGATACGCAGTATTTT.

This chain links TRBV3-1 (or the pseudogene TRBV3-2) with TRBJ1-2; D gene unclear. The germline CDR1 and CDR2 sequences are LGHDT and YNNKEL (reference sequence). V was shortened by 3 bases and J by 8 bases, with 10 bases between the two germline ends. The CDR3 covers 12 residues. The CDR3 sequence: CASSHDVRGYTF. DNA of the CDR3: TGTGCCAGCAGCCACGACGTCAGGGGCTACACCTTC.

CDR3 loop: CASSPGAGSEAFF. The CDR3 bases are TGTGCCAGCAGCCCGGGAGCAGGTTCTGAAGCTTTCTTT. J is TRBJ1-1 and V is TRBV7-3; no firm D call. The CDR3 sequence is 13 residues long. Germline loops: CDR1 SGHTA, CDR2 FQGTGA. V was shortened by 5 bases and J by 6 bases, with 13 bases between the two germline ends.

This clone was picked up a small number of times. The chain couples TRBV3-1 (or the pseudogene TRBV3-2) to TRBJ2-1, with 9 bases that match TRBD2. The CDR3 sequence is 12 residues long. Germline V gene lookup returns CDR1 LGHDT and CDR2 YNNKEL (reference sequence). Trimming removed 7 bases from V and 9 bases from J; junction bases left unmatched: 4. For the CDR3, the DNA is TGTGCCAGCAACCTAGCGGGGAGTGAGCAGTTCTTC. It encodes CASNLAGSEQFF.